This T cell receptor (beta chain) was sequenced for a study of cytomegalovirus exposure and HLA in healthy donors. PCR used 60 Vbeta primers and 13 Jbeta primers. The protocol was immunoSEQ multiplex PCR, while the TCRdb copy is restricted to in-frame clones and leaves out a portion. The profile shows approximately 97,000 clones, around 81% of them singletons. The ends lost 0 bases at V and 4 bases at J; junction bases unmatched: 3. Germline V gives CDR1 SGHRS, CDR2 YFSETQ. The CDR3 has 15 residues. This chain joins TRBV5-1 and TRBJ1-4; 7 nucleotides match TRBD1. This TCR was sampled from a woman in her 70s in good health and CMV-seropositive. Sequenced sample: PBMCs. The CDR3 spells CASSLVQGGNEKLFF. The CDR3 DNA is TGCGCCAGCAGCTTGGTGCAGGGGGGTAATGAAAAACTGTTTTTT.